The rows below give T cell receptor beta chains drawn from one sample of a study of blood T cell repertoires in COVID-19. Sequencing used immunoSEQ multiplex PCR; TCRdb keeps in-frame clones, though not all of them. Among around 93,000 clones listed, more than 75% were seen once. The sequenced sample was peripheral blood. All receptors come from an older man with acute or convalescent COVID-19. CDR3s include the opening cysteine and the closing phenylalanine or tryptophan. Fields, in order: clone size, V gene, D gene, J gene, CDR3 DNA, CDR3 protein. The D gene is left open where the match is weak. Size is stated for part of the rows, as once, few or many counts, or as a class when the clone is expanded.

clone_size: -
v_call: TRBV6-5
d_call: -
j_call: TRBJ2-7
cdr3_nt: TGTGCCAGCAGATGGTGGAGCTACGAGCAGTACTTC
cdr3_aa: CASRWWSYEQYF

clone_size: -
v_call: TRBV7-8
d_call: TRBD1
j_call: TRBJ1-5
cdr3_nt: TGTGCCAGCAGCTTAGGGACGGGACAGGCCCTTAGCAATCAGCCCCAGCATTTT
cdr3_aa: CASSLGTGQALSNQPQHF

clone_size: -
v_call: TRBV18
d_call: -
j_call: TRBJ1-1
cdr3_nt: TGTGCCAGCTCACTGGGGCGGAACACTGAAGCTTTCTTT
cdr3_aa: CASSLGRNTEAFF

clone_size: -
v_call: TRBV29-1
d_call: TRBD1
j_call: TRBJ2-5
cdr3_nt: TGCAGCATACGGACAGGGACACAAGAGACCCAGTACTTC
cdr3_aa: CSIRTGTQETQYF

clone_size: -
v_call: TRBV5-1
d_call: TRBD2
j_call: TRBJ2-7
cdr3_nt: TGCGCCAGCAGTCCACTCCTAGCGGGAGTCAACGAGCAGTACTTC
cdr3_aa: CASSPLLAGVNEQYF

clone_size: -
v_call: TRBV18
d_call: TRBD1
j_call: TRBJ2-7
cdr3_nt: TGTGCCAGCTCACCACCATATGACAGGGTCGAGCAGTACTTC
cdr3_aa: CASSPPYDRVEQYF

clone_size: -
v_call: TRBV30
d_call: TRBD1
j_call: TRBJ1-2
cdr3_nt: TGTGCCTGGAATTACGGACAGGGGGTATATGGCTACACCTTC
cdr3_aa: CAWNYGQGVYGYTF

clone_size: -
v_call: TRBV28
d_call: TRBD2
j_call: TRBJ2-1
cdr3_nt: TGTGCCAGCAGTCGAGGGACTAGCGGGAGGCCGGGGCAGTTCTTC
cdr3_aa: CASSRGTSGRPGQFF

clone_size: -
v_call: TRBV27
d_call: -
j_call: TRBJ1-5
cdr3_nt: TGTGCCAGCAGTACCACATCACAGGGCATGAGTCAGCCCCAGCATTTT
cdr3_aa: CASSTTSQGMSQPQHF

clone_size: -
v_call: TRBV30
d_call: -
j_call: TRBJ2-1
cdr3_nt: TGTGCCTGGAGTGTAAGATCACATTCCTACAATGAGCAGTTCTTC
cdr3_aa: CAWSVRSHSYNEQFF

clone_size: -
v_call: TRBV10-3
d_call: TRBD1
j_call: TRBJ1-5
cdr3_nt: TGTGCCATCGGTCACGACAGGGGACATCGTTCCCAGCATTTT
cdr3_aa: CAIGHDRGHRSQHF

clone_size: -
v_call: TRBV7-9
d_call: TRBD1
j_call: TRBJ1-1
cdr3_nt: TGTGCCAGCAGCCCTAAAGACGGGACAGTGACTGAAGCTTTCTTT
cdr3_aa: CASSPKDGTVTEAFF

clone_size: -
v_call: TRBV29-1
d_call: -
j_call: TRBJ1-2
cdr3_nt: TGCAGCGTCTCTACAGGGAAATTCGGCTACACCTTC
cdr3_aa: CSVSTGKFGYTF

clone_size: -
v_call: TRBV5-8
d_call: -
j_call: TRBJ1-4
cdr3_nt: TGTGCCAGCAGCTGGCGGGGGACAACTAATGAAAAACTGTTTTTT
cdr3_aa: CASSWRGTTNEKLFF

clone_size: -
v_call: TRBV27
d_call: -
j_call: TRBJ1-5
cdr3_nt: TGTGCCAGCAAAAAGACAGCGACTTTGAATCAGCCCCAGCATTTT
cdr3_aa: CASKKTATLNQPQHF

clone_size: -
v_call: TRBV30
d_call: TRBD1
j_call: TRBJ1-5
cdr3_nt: TGTGCCTGGAGTGGACAGGGATATAGCAATCAGCCCCAGCATTTT
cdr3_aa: CAWSGQGYSNQPQHF

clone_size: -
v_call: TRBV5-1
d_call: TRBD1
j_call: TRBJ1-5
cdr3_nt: TGCGCCAGCAGCCCGTTGGGAGGACAGGGGGCTGGTCAGCCCCAGCATTTT
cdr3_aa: CASSPLGGQGAGQPQHF

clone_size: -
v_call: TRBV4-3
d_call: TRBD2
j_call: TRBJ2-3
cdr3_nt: TGCGCCAGCAGCCTTAGCGGGGGGGCCTGGGATACGCAGTATTTT
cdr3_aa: CASSLSGGAWDTQYF

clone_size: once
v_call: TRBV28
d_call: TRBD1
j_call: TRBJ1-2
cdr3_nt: TGTGCCAGCAGTTTAGGGACAGGACTCTATGGCTACACCTTC
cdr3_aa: CASSLGTGLYGYTF

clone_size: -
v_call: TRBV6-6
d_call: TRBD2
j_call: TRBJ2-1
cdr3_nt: TGTGCCAGCAGTATGGGGGCTAGCGGGAGGAATGAGCAGTTCTTC
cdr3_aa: CASSMGASGRNEQFF

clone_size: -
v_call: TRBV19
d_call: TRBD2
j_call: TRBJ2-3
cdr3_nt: TGTGCCTGTCGGACTAGCGGGGCCACAGATACGCAGTATTTT
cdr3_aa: CACRTSGATDTQYF

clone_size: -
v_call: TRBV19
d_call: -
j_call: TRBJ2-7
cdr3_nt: TGTGCCAGTAGTCGCAGGGGAATTAACGAGCAGTACTTC
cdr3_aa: CASSRRGINEQYF

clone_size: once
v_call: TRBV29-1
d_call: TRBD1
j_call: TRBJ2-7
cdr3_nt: TGCAGCGTTGAGTCGGGCAACAGGGGCCACGAGCAGTACTTC
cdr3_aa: CSVESGNRGHEQYF

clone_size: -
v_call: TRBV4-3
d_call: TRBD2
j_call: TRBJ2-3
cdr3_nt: TGCGCCAGCAGCCCGAGTCTAGCGGGAGTAAATACGCAGTATTTT
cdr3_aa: CASSPSLAGVNTQYF

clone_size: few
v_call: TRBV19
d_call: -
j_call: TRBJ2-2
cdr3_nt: TGTGCCAGTAGGGGACTTACCACCGGGGAGCTGTTTTTT
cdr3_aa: CASRGLTTGELFF

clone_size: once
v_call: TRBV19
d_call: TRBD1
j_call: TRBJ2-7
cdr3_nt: TGTGCCAGTAGTCCCACAGGGGTCTCCTACGAGCAGTACTTC
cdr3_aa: CASSPTGVSYEQYF

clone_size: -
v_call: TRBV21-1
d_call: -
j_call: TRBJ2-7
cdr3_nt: TGTGCCAGCCGTCCGGGACAGGGAACCCACGAGCAGTACTTC
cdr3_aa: CASRPGQGTHEQYF

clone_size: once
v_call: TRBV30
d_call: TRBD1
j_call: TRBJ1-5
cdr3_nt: TGTGCCTGGAGTGTTTTGGACAGGGTCAATCAGCCCCAGCATTTT
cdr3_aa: CAWSVLDRVNQPQHF

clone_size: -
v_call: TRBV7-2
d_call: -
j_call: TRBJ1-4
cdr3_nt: TGTGCCAGCAGCCCACAGGGAACTAATGAAAAACTGTTTTTT
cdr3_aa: CASSPQGTNEKLFF

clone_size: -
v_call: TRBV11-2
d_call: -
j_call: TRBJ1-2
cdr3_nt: TGTGCCAGCAGCTTATTGCCGGGGGACTACTATGGCTACACCTTC
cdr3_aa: CASSLLPGDYYGYTF

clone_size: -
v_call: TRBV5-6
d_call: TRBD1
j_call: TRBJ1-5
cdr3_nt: TGTGCCAGCAGCTGGGGATGGGACAGAGGGCAGCCCCAGCATTTT
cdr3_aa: CASSWGWDRGQPQHF

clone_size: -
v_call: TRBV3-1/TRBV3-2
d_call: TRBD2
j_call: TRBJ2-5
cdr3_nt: TGTGCCAGCAGCCAATTAGCGGGAGGGTTGGAGACCCAGTACTTC
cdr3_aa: CASSQLAGGLETQYF

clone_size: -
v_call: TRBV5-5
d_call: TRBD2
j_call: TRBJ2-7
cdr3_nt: TGTGCCAGCAGCCGGGGGGACGGAGCCTACGAGCAGTACTTC
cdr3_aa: CASSRGDGAYEQYF

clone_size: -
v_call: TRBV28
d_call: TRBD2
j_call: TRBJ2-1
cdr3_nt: TGTGCCAGCAGGGGTTCTAGCGGGAGGCCTGGTGAGCAGTTCTTC
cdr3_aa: CASRGSSGRPGEQFF

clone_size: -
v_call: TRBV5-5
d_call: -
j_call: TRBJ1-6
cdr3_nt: TGTGCCAGCAGCTTGCAGGGTAACAAGAATTCACCCCTCCACTTT
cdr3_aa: CASSLQGNKNSPLHF

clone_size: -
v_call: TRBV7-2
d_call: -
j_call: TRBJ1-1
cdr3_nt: TGTGCCAGCAGCTCAACTGGGGGGGCCACTGAAGCTTTCTTT
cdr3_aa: CASSSTGGATEAFF

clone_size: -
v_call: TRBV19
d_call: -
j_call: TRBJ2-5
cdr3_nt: TGTGCCAGTAGTATAGGGTTGAGAAAAGAGACCCAGTACTTC
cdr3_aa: CASSIGLRKETQYF

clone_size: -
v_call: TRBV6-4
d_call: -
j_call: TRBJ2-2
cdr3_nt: TGTGCCAGCAGTTTTGACAGTGGGGACACCGGGGAGCTGTTTTTT
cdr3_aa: CASSFDSGDTGELFF

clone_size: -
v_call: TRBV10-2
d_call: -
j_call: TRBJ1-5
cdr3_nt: TGCGCCAGCAGTGAAGGGGGCAATCAGCCCCAGCATTTT
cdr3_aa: CASSEGGNQPQHF

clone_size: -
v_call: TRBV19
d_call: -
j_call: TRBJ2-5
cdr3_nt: TGTGCCAGTAGCACGGGTGGAGGGGAGACCCAGTACTTC
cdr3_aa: CASSTGGGETQYF

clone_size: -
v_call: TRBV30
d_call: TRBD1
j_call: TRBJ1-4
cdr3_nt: TGTGCCTGGAGTGTACGACAGGGGGCGATTGTTGAAAAACTGTTTTTT
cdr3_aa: CAWSVRQGAIVEKLFF

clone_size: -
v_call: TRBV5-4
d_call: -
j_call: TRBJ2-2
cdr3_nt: TGTGCCAGCAGCTTGATCACAGGGACCGGGGAGCTGTTTTTT
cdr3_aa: CASSLITGTGELFF

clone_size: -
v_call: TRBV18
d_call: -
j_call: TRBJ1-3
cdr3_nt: TGTGCCAGCTCACCAACACAGGGTGGCGGAAACACCATATATTTT
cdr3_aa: CASSPTQGGGNTIYF

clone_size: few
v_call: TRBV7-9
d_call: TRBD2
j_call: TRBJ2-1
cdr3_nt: TGTGCCAGCAGCCCTCGCGGGGGGCCTGGAACCTACAATGAGCAGTTCTTC
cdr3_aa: CASSPRGGPGTYNEQFF

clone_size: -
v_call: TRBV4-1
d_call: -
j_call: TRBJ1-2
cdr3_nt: TGCGCCAGCAGCCAAGTGCGAGGGAGTTATGGCTACACCTTC
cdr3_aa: CASSQVRGSYGYTF

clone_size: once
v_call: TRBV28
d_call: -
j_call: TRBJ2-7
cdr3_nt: TGTGCCAGTTTTGGCAGACAGGACTCCTACGAGCAGTACTTC
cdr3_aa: CASFGRQDSYEQYF